Each of the 17 T cell receptor beta chains below was sequenced from the same sample in a study of identical twins. Via MiXCR, TCRdb re-called the 5' RACE reads, giving one row per CDR3 protein. The table records about 530,000 distinct CDR3 sequences, under 25% of them present only once. These data also featured in a second study, about yellow fever vaccine responses in identical twins.

Sequencing was performed on CD4+ T cells sorted from blood. The source is a woman aged 18 to 35 in good health.

V is TRBV19 and J is TRBJ2-5; a possible D gene is TRBD1 (5 bases). The CDR3 covers 12 residues. Trimming removed 10 bases from V and 5 bases from J, with 14 bases in between. The germline gives CDR1 LNHDA, CDR2 SQIVND (reference sequence). CDR3: CATGENRETQYF. For the CDR3, the DNA is TGTGCCACCGGTGAAAACAGGGAGACCCAGTACTTC.

The V gene is TRBV2, the J gene TRBJ2-7; D not resolved. V gave up 2 bases and J gave up 3 bases, with 8 bases separating them. The CDR3 covers 13 residues. Germline V CDR1 and CDR2: SNHLY, FYNNEI. In DNA form, the CDR3 reads TGTGCCAGCAGTGAACGGCGCCTCTACGAGCAGTACGTC. It is translated as CASSERRLYEQYV.

The CDR3 DNA sequence: TGTGCCAGCAGCCGAGGACTTGGGACCGGGGAGCTGTTTTTT. Protein sequence: CASSRGLGTGELFF. The chain combines TRBV3-1 with TRBJ2-2; D might be TRBD2 (5 bases). V lost 4 bases, J lost 5 bases, and 11 bases lay in between. Per the germline V gene, CDR1 is LGHDT and CDR2 is YNNKEL (reference sequence). The CDR3 loop spans 14 amino acids.

J is TRBJ1-3 and V is TRBV12-3 or TRBV12-4; maybe TRBD1 (6 bases). V lost 3 bases and J 2 bases, leaving 11 bases between the germline ends. The CDR3 length is 15 residues. This chain's CDR3 is CASSFAGAPGNTIYF. In DNA form, the CDR3 reads TGTGCCAGCAGTTTTGCAGGGGCTCCTGGAAACACCATATATTTT.

This chain links TRBV5-8 with TRBJ1-2; D unresolved. The germline V gene encodes CDR1 SGHTS and CDR2 YDEGEE. V lost 2 bases, J lost 0 bases, and 11 bases lay in between. CDR3 size: 15 residues. For the CDR3, the DNA is TGTGCCAGCAGCTTACCGGGGAACGCTAACTATGGCTACACCTTC. This codes for CASSLPGNANYGYTF.

This clonotype was counted between two and nine times. The chain is built from TRBV2 and TRBJ2-3; maybe TRBD1 (6 bases). V dropped 3 bases and J dropped 4 bases, with 20 bases sitting between them. This CDR3 comprises 17 residues. CDR1 is SNHLY, CDR2 FYNNEI, per germline. The CDR3 bases are TGTGCCAGCAGTGATACTCTCAGGGGTAACTTCGCAGATACGCAGTATTTT. Amino acids: CASSDTLRGNFADTQYF.

The table lists this clonotype with a few counts. The rearrangement links TRBV5-1 to TRBJ2-7; a weak D match, TRBD2 (6 bases). Germline V gene sequence: CDR1 SGHRS, CDR2 YFSETQ. The CDR3 totals 14 residues. The V and J ends lost 0 bases and 3 bases respectively, with 10 bases between them. The CDR3 bases are TGCGCCAGCAGCTTGGAACTTAGCGGCTACGAGCAGTACTTC. Protein sequence: CASSLELSGYEQYF.

The chain combines TRBV18 with TRBJ2-3; D is unresolved. Germline V gene lookup returns CDR1 KGHSH and CDR2 LQKENI. The V end lost 5 bases, the J end lost 2 bases, and 8 bases lay between the germline ends. The CDR3 is 13 residues long. Written as DNA, the CDR3 is TGTGCCAGCTCAAGGTTCTTCACAGATACGCAGTATTTT. Residues: CASSRFFTDTQYF.

This clonotype appeared a few times. The chain carries TRBV5-1 and TRBJ2-6; the match to TRBD1 covers 8 bases. Germline trimming cut 4 bases from V and 0 bases from J; bases unmatched to any gene: 3. Germline assignment: CDR1 SGHRS and CDR2 YFSETQ. The CDR3 extends over 16 amino acids. The CDR3 reads CASSRTGISGANVLTF. CDR3 bases: TGCGCCAGCAGCCGGACAGGGATCTCTGGGGCCAACGTCCTGACTTTC.

The chain combines TRBV6-1 with TRBJ2-3; TRBD1 matches 8 bases. The CDR3 contains 13 residues. Unmatched junction bases numbered 6, after V lost 10 bases and J lost 3 bases. The germline V gene has CDR1 MNHNS and CDR2 SASEGT. The CDR3 sequence: CATDRGRTDTQYF. DNA of the CDR3: TGTGCCACCGACAGGGGTAGAACAGATACGCAGTATTTT.

This clonotype was observed a few times. V usage is TRBV12-3 or TRBV12-4 and J usage is TRBJ2-2, with D possibly being TRBD2 (5 bases). This CDR3 is 16 amino acids long. The ends were cut back, 7 bases at V and 0 bases at J, with 15 bases in the middle. In nucleotides, the CDR3 is TGTGCCAGCATTCTAGAGGGCTACGCGAACACCGGGGAGCTGTTTTTT. This sequence encodes CASILEGYANTGELFF.

The rearrangement links TRBV12-3 or TRBV12-4 to TRBJ2-7; TRBD2 matches at 12 bases. V shed 3 bases, J shed 3 bases, and the junction held 6 bases outside the gene matches. The CDR3 contains 16 residues. CDR3 protein: CASSFLVTSGSYEQYF. CDR3 in DNA: TGTGCCAGCAGTTTTCTTGTGACTAGCGGGAGCTACGAGCAGTACTTC.

This clonotype has a handful of counts. The rearrangement links TRBV11-2 to TRBJ2-2; TRBD2 matches 12 bases. CDR3 length: 19 residues. V shed 5 bases and J 4 bases; nucleotides not matched to a gene: 14. CDR1 and CDR2 (germline): SGHAT, FQNNGV. The DNA of the CDR3 is TGTGCCAGCAGCCCGAGTCGACTAGCGGGAGCGTTGGGCACCGGGGAGCTGTTTTTT. It codes for CASSPSRLAGALGTGELFF.

This clonotype was seen many times. The chain couples TRBV6-5 to TRBJ1-5; tentatively, D is TRBD1 (5 bases). CDR1 is MNHEY, CDR2 SVGAGI, per germline. CDR3 size: 12 residues. V shed 6 bases and J shed 2 bases, with 5 bases lying between them. CDR3 amino acids: CASRQGNQPQHF. Here the CDR3 DNA reads TGTGCCAGCAGACAGGGCAATCAGCCCCAGCATTTT.

This clonotype was counted between two and nine times. The rearrangement links TRBV6-5 to TRBJ2-7, with a weak D call TRBD1 (5 bases). V shed 0 bases and J shed 1 base, with 10 bases lying between them. The CDR3 covers 15 residues. Looked up from germline, CDR1 is MNHEY and CDR2 is SVGAGI. The CDR3 region is CASSYSASGSYEQYV. The CDR3 nucleotides read TGTGCCAGCAGTTACTCCGCGTCAGGGTCCTACGAGCAGTACGTC.

This clonotype was seen more than once but under ten times. The chain carries TRBV4-2 and TRBJ2-1; 11 bases match TRBD2. The CDR3 has 16 residues. V lost 6 bases to trimming and J lost 0 bases; unmatched junction nucleotides: 4. The germline V gene has CDR1 LGHNA and CDR2 YNFKEQ. CDR3 coding DNA: TGTGCCAGCAGTATTAGCGGGAGGGCCTCCTACAATGAGCAGTTCTTC. Translating it yields CASSISGRASYNEQFF.

This rearrangement joins TRBV12-3 or TRBV12-4 to TRBJ2-2; TRBD2 matches at 7 bases. The V and J ends lost 0 bases and 4 bases, in that order; junction bases with no gene match: 5. The length of the CDR3 is 16 residues. The CDR3: CASSLAWGRATGELFF. For the CDR3, the DNA is TGTGCCAGCAGTTTAGCTTGGGGGAGGGCCACCGGGGAGCTGTTTTTT.